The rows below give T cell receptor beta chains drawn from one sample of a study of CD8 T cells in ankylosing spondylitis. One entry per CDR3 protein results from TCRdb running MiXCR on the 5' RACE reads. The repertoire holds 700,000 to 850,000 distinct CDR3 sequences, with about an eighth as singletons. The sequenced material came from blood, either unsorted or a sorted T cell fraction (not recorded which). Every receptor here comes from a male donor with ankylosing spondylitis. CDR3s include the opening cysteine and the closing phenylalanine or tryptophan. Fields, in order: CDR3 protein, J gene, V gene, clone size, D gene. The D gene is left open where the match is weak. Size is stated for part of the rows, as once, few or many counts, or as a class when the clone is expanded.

CDR3: CASRGTPAYGYTF; J: TRBJ1-2; V: TRBV12-3/TRBV12-4; size: many; D: NA
CDR3: CSVEQLAGYGEQFF; J: TRBJ2-1; V: TRBV29-1; size: many; D: TRBD2
CDR3: CSARRGLAVYNEQFF; J: TRBJ2-1; V: TRBV20-1; size: many; D: TRBD2
CDR3: CASSLAPDTGYTF; J: TRBJ1-2; V: TRBV7-2; size: few; D: NA
CDR3: CSVGPGVAGDTGELFF; J: TRBJ2-2; V: TRBV29-1; size: many; D: TRBD2
CDR3: CASSPLSGVPRTGELFF; J: TRBJ2-2; V: TRBV18; size: NA; D: NA
CDR3: CASSYGAGDWNTEAFF; J: TRBJ1-1; V: TRBV6-2/TRBV6-3; size: NA; D: NA
CDR3: CSARVRIQETQYF; J: TRBJ2-5; V: TRBV20-1; size: few; D: NA
CDR3: CASIGAGRTDTQYF; J: TRBJ2-3; V: TRBV12-3/TRBV12-4; size: NA; D: NA
CDR3: CSASHGGAWTGELFF; J: TRBJ2-2; V: TRBV20-1; size: NA; D: NA
CDR3: CASSVGTGRARRYTF; J: TRBJ1-2; V: TRBV12-3/TRBV12-4; size: many; D: NA
CDR3: CASSSGTGGANYGYTF; J: TRBJ1-2; V: TRBV2; size: many; D: TRBD1
CDR3: CASSSGQGLEQYF; J: TRBJ2-7; V: TRBV7-3; size: many; D: TRBD1
CDR3: CASSELAGGYTYNEQFF; J: TRBJ2-1; V: TRBV25-1; size: NA; D: TRBD2